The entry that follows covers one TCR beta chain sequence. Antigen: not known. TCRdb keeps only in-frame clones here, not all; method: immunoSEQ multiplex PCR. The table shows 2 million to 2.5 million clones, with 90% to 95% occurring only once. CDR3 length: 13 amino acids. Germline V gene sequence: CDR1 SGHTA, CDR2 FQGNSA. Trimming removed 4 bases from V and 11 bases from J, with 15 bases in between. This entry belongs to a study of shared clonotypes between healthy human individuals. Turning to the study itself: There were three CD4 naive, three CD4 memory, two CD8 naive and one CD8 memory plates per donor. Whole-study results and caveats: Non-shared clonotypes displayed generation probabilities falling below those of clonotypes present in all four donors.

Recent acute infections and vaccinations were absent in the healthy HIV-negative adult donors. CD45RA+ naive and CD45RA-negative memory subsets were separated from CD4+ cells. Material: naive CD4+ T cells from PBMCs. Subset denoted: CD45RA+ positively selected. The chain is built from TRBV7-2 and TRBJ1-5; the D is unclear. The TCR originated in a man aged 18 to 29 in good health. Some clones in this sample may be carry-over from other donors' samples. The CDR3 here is CASSSGSSGTQHF. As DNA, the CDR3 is TGTGCCAGCAGCTCGGGGTCCTCGGGGACCCAGCATTTT.